These 14 T cell receptor beta chains share one sample of origin, sequenced in a study of blood T cells in healthy people across ages. Alongside a J-beta primer mix, a sample-barcoded 5' primer served in a second PCR lasting about 7 to 12 cycles. TCRdb reprocessed the 5' RACE reads via MiXCR and lists one record per CDR3 protein. The repertoire holds 2 million or so distinct CDR3 sequences, with less than 50% as singletons. Sequenced input: blood. These receptors all stem from a woman aged 40 to 55 in good health.

This clonotype was seen only once. This chain uses TRBV6-2 or TRBV6-3 with TRBJ1-5; the D is unclear. Germline assignment: CDR1 MNHEY and CDR2 SVGEGT. V gave up 2 bases and J gave up 7 bases, with 9 bases separating them. The CDR3 has 13 amino acids. The CDR3 nucleotides read TGTGCCAGCAGTTACCGCCTGATACAGCCCCAGCATTTT. The encoded protein is CASSYRLIQPQHF.

J is TRBJ2-3 and V is TRBV10-1, with a possible D match to TRBD2 (6 bases). Germline loops: CDR1 WNHNN, CDR2 SYGVQD (reference sequence). The V end was cut by 0 bases, the J end by 8 bases, with 21 bases between. The CDR3 has 17 amino acids. CDR3 nucleotides: TGCGCCAGCAGTGAGTCGTCGACTAGTCTTCCCCCCCTTACGCAGTATTTT. Residues: CASSESSTSLPPLTQYF.

The chain links TRBV20-1 to TRBJ2-4; D is unresolved. CDR3 size: 14 residues. Between the trimmed V and J ends, which lost 8 bases and 0 bases, there was a span of 14 bases. Germline V gene sequence: CDR1 DFQATT, CDR2 SNEGSKA (reference sequence). The CDR3 protein is CSSVDRVAKNIQYF. The DNA for the CDR3 is TGCAGTTCTGTGGACCGGGTAGCCAAAAACATTCAGTACTTC.

This clonotype showed up just a few times. The V gene is TRBV5-1, the J gene TRBJ2-1, with 11 bases that match TRBD1. Germline CDR1 reads SGHRS; CDR2 reads YFSETQ. Unmatched junction bases numbered 8, after V lost 4 bases and J lost 8 bases. There are 15 residues in the CDR3. As DNA, the CDR3 is TGCGCCAGCAGCCTGACGAGGACAGGGGGCTATGAGCAGTTCTTC. This encodes CASSLTRTGGYEQFF.

This chain joins TRBV6-1 and TRBJ2-3; D unresolved. The CDR3 is 12 amino acids. Germline CDR1 MNHNS, CDR2 SASEGT. Trimming shortened V by 3 bases and J by 6 bases, and 7 bases separated the two germline ends. As DNA, the CDR3 is TGTGCCAGCAGTGACGTATCGGATACGCAGTATTTT. Residues: CASSDVSDTQYF.

This clonotype was found a few times. The chain is built from TRBV15 and TRBJ2-4; unclear D gene. The CDR3 is 13 residues long. V was pared by 4 bases and J by 9 bases, with 13 bases between. Germline CDR1 LNHNV, CDR2 YYDKDF (reference sequence). CDR3: CATSTTPGGIQYF. The DNA of the CDR3 is TGTGCCACCAGCACAACCCCGGGCGGCATTCAGTACTTC.

The chain links TRBV11-2 to TRBJ2-3, with D possibly being TRBD1 (7 bases). Germline V lookup: CDR1 SGHAT, CDR2 FQNNGV. Trimming shortened V by 1 base and J by 0 bases, and 14 bases separated the two germline ends. This CDR3 contains 17 residues. The CDR3, as DNA: TGTGCCAGCAGCTTAGCAGGGGGGCTCCTTAGCACAGATACGCAGTATTTT. Its translation is CASSLAGGLLSTDTQYF. Filled out from reference TRBV11-2 and TRBJ2-3, the complete variable domain reads EAGVAQSPRYKIIEKRQSVAFWCNPISGHATLYWYQQILGQGPKLLIQFQNNGVVDDSQLPKDRFSAERLKGVDSTLKIQPAKLEDSAVYLCASSLAGGLLSTDTQYFGPGTRLTVL.

This chain links TRBV6-2 or TRBV6-3 with TRBJ2-3; D remains unclear. V lost 10 bases to trimming and J lost 0 bases, with 14 bases between them. There are 14 residues in the CDR3. Germline CDR1 MNHEY, CDR2 SVGEGT. The CDR3 DNA follows: TGTGCCACCCTATCCCCGGTTAGCACAGATACGCAGTATTTT. Amino acid sequence: CATLSPVSTDTQYF.

This clonotype came up once. One junction end does not reproduce the germline sequence, and a read error may be involved. V and J are TRBV7-7 and TRBJ2-3; possibly TRBD1 or TRBD2 for D (5 bases each). This CDR3 comprises 14 residues. Germline values: CDR1 SSHAT, CDR2 FNYEAQ (reference sequence). DNA of the CDR3: TGTGCTAGCAGCGTAGGGGTCGGGGCAGGTACGCAGTATTTT. It translates to CASSVGVGAGTQYF.

This clonotype was seen a few times. The J gene is TRBJ2-5, the V gene TRBV20-1; D is undetermined. V was cut by 2 bases and J by 2 bases, with 15 bases left in between. Looked up from germline, CDR1 is DFQATT and CDR2 is SNEGSKA (reference sequence). This CDR3 spans 15 amino acids. CDR3 DNA: TGCAGTGCTAGAATCAGAGACTGGAAACAAGAGACCCAGTACTTC. Translating gives CSARIRDWKQETQYF.

The chain couples TRBV18 to TRBJ1-1; 9 bases map to TRBD1. Germline V gene lookup returns CDR1 KGHSH and CDR2 LQKENI. Unmatched junction bases numbered 5, after V lost 1 base and J lost 5 bases. The CDR3 consists of 15 residues. This chain's CDR3 is CASSPRTGGRTEAFF. The DNA for the CDR3 is TGTGCCAGCTCACCACGCACAGGGGGCCGGACTGAAGCTTTCTTT.

This clonotype was found a few times. V usage is TRBV27 and J usage is TRBJ1-2; TRBD1 aligns across 9 bases. V gave up 5 bases and J gave up 3 bases; unmatched junction bases: 7. Germline CDR1 MNHEY, CDR2 SMNVEV (reference sequence). The CDR3 loop spans 15 amino acids. The CDR3 spells CASSLQQGAHYGYTF. CDR3 coding DNA: TGTGCCAGCAGTCTGCAACAGGGGGCACACTATGGCTACACCTTC.

In this sample, this clonotype turned up once. One end of the junction does not line up with germline, which may come from a read error. The rearrangement joins TRBV11-2 to TRBJ2-5; D is perhaps TRBD1 (7 bases). The DNA end favors TRBJ2-7, so the J call may be wrong. Germline CDR1 reads SGHAT; CDR2 reads FQNNGV. The CDR3 is 19 residues long. The CDR3 DNA is TGTGCCGGCAGCTTAGTCCCGCGACAGGGAGGTGGGTTTTTTTACGAGCAGTACTTC. This sequence encodes CAGSLVPRQGGGFFYEQYF.

The J gene is TRBJ2-5, the V gene TRBV4-1, with 7 bases fitting TRBD1. Germline loops: CDR1 MGHRA, CDR2 YSYEKL. The CDR3 totals 16 residues. Trimming took 1 base from V and 4 from J; bases not matched to a gene: 9. The CDR3 spells CASSQAIDRVGETQYF. Written as DNA, the CDR3 is TGCGCCAGCAGCCAAGCCATCGACAGGGTCGGAGAGACCCAGTACTTC.